This T cell receptor (beta chain) was sequenced in a study of blood T cell repertoires in COVID-19. The overall study: The study drew acute and convalescent COVID-19 samples from the United States, Italy and Spain. PBMCs, B-cell-depleted T cells, or T cells provided the cDNA or gDNA that made up the material.

As processed by the authors: Reference gene primer amplification in the assay estimated nucleated cell counts. Sequenced by immunoSEQ multiplex PCR; TCRdb stores in-frame clones only, minus some. D and trimming come from the DNA, and the V and J calls and clone size come from that table. The data show around 200,000 clones, approximately 87% seen once. The material sequenced was peripheral blood. The receptor comes from a man in his 70s with active or convalescent COVID-19.

CDR3 sequence: CASSPRLAGANTGELFF. The CDR3 nucleotides read TGTGCCAGCAGCCCAAGACTAGCGGGGGCGAACACCGGGGAGCTGTTTTTT. The J gene is TRBJ2-2, the V gene TRBV11-2, with 12 bases matching TRBD2. Germline loops: CDR1 SGHAT, CDR2 FQNNGV. The CDR3 loop spans 17 amino acids. Trimming removed 5 bases from V and 0 bases from J; junction bases left unmatched: 4.